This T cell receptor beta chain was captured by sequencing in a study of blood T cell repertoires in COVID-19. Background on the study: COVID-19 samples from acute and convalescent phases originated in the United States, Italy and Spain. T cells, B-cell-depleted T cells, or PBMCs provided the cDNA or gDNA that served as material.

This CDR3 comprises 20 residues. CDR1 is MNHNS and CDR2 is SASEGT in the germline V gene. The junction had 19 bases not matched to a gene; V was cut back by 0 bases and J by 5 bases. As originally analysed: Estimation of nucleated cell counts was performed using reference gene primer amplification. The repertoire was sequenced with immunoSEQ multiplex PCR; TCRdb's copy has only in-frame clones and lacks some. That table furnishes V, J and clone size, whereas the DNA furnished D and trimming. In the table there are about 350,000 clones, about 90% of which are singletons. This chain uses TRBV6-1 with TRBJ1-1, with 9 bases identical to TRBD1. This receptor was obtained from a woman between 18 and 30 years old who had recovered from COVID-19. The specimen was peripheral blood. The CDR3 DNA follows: TGTGCCAGCAGTGAAGCGCTACAGGGGGCGGAATATTGGTTAAAGACTGAAGCTTTCTTT. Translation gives CASSEALQGAEYWLKTEAFF.